This T cell receptor (beta chain) was captured in a study of T cells in Graves' hyperthyroidism and ophthalmopathy. CDR1 is MDHEN, CDR2 SYDVKM, per germline. With 5 bases clipped from V and 3 bases from J, the junction kept 15 bases outside the gene matches. CDR3 length: 18 residues. TCR beta CDR3 regions were amplified from RNA. First-round RT-PCR of the TCR CDR3 relied on the HTBI primer set. Using its own MiXCR run on the multiplex PCR reads, TCRdb lists one record per CDR3 protein. This sample carries around 500,000 distinct CDR3 sequences, about 15% of them seen once, and the ten largest clones take roughly 29%. This clonotype was detected ten times or more.

The rearrangement uses TRBV28 and TRBJ2-3; 9 bases fit TRBD2. The sequenced sample was blood. The clonotype was recovered from a woman in her twenties or thirties with Graves' ophthalmopathy. CDR3 sequence reads: CASSPKGGTSRRTDTQYF. CDR3 sequence (DNA): TGTGCCAGCAGTCCAAAGGGAGGGACTAGCCGGCGGACAGATACGCAGTATTTT.